Given below is one T cell receptor beta chain in context. Its matching antigen is unknown. The assay was carried out at the deep level. Sequencing was performed with immunoSEQ multiplex PCR; in TCRdb, only in-frame clones are kept and a portion is missing. In the table there are approximately 810,000 clones, 80% to 95% of which are singletons. Terminally differentiated effector memory CD45RA+ cells were left out of the naive CD8 fraction, which was CD45RO-negative and positively selected for CCR7. Healthy adults negative for HIV, lacking recent acute infections or vaccinations, served as donors. The data are from a study of shared clonotypes between healthy human individuals. About the research overall: Serving as donors were two women and a few men, whose ages spanned 18 to 49. The study's findings and limits: As a rule, naive subsets had a larger estimated richness than memory subsets.

Looked up from germline, CDR1 is SGHNT and CDR2 is YYREEE (reference sequence). V was clipped by 2 bases and J by 1 base; unmatched bases: 4. This CDR3 comprises 15 residues. The source is a man younger than 45 in good health. The chain recombines TRBV5-4 with TRBJ2-5, with 8 bases aligning to TRBD2. The specimen was naive CD8+ T cells sorted from blood. The CDR3 loop is CASSFETSVQETQYF. In DNA, the CDR3 is TGTGCCAGCAGCTTTGAGACTAGCGTCCAAGAGACCCAGTACTTC.